This entry lists 27 T cell receptor beta chains sequenced from one sample in a study of T cells in Graves' hyperthyroidism and ophthalmopathy. Using RNA transcripts as the source, TCR beta CDR3 regions were amplified. First-round RT-PCR of the TCR CDR3 relied on the HTBI primer set. TCRdb passed the multiplex PCR reads through MiXCR, listing each CDR3 protein once. Of about 570,000 distinct CDR3 sequences listed, about 43% are singletons. Material for sequencing was peripheral blood or thyroid tissue (not recorded which). The receptors come from an adult woman with Graves' disease, either hyperthyroidism or ophthalmopathy (not recorded which).

The chain carries TRBV27 and TRBJ1-1; TRBD1 aligns across 8 bases. The CDR3 extends over 15 amino acids. V gave up 0 bases and J gave up 5 bases; unmatched junction bases: 5. CDR1 and CDR2 from the germline V gene are MNHEY and SMNVEV (reference sequence). CDR3 residues: CASSLSAGGLTEAFF. The CDR3 DNA reads as TGTGCCAGCAGTTTATCGGCAGGGGGCTTAACTGAAGCTTTCTTT.

V gene TRBV7-3 combines with J gene TRBJ2-7; D is tentatively TRBD1 or TRBD2 (5 bases each). Between the trimmed V and J ends, which lost 5 bases and 2 bases, there was a span of 16 bases. In germline, CDR1 is SGHTA, CDR2 FQGTGA. The CDR3 runs to 15 residues. Written as DNA, the CDR3 is TGTGCCAGCAGCCCCCAGATGGGACCAGCCTACGAGCAGTACTTC. Its protein is CASSPQMGPAYEQYF.

The chain employs TRBV7-9 and TRBJ2-7; 9 bases are shared with TRBD1. The CDR3 spans 18 residues. J gave up 2 bases and V 5 bases, and 16 bases lay outside the gene matches. CDR1 is SEHNR, CDR2 FQNEAQ, per germline (reference sequence). The CDR3 sequence: CASSPPGQGIIGTYEQYF. The CDR3 DNA follows: TGTGCCAGCAGCCCCCCAGGACAGGGGATAATCGGAACCTACGAGCAGTACTTC.

The CDR3 nucleotides are TGTGCCAGCAGTGTCCGGGACAGGGGATATACTAATGAAAAACTGTTTTTT. It yields the protein CASSVRDRGYTNEKLFF. The chain is built from TRBV12-3 or TRBV12-4 and TRBJ1-4, with 10 bases aligning to TRBD1. This CDR3 has 17 residues. After removal of 5 bases from V and 2 bases from J, the junction contained 8 bases not matched to a gene.

The rearrangement joins TRBV10-3 to TRBJ2-7; 12 bases align to TRBD1. Germline V lookup: CDR1 ENHRY, CDR2 SYGVKD. This CDR3 region has 16 residues. Germline trimming cut 6 bases from V and 4 bases from J; bases unmatched to any gene: 10. The CDR3 spells CAIRNARGQGAYEQYF. In nucleotides, the CDR3 is TGTGCCATCAGGAATGCCCGGGGACAGGGGGCTTACGAGCAGTACTTC.

This clonotype has at least ten counts. V is TRBV4-1 and J is TRBJ2-5; D ambiguous. Germline CDR1 is MGHRA and CDR2 is YSYEKL. V was shortened by 0 bases and J by 5 bases, with 4 bases between the two germline ends. The CDR3 sequence is 12 residues long. The CDR3 nucleotides are TGCGCCAGCAGCCAAGATAAGGAGACCCAGTACTTC. The encoded protein is CASSQDKETQYF.

The chain uses TRBV19 and TRBJ2-7; weak D call: TRBD1 (6 bases). Per the germline V gene, CDR1 is LNHDA and CDR2 is SQIVND (reference sequence). The V end was cut by 4 bases, the J end by 3 bases, with 13 bases between. The CDR3 is 14 residues long. DNA of the CDR3: TGTGCCAGTAGTACGGACAGAAAGCACTACGAGCAGTACTTC. This encodes CASSTDRKHYEQYF.

The chain joins TRBV5-1 to TRBJ2-2, with D maybe TRBD2 (6 bases). V was trimmed by 0 bases and J by 7 bases, leaving 10 bases between them. Germline lookup yields CDR1 SGHRS and CDR2 YFSETQ. CDR3 length: 14 amino acids. This CDR3 reads CASSLVGSGGELFF. The CDR3 region has the DNA TGCGCCAGCAGCTTGGTGGGTAGCGGCGGGGAGCTGTTTTTT.

The V gene is TRBV7-9, the J gene TRBJ2-2; D perhaps matches TRBD2 (5 bases). The CDR3 totals 19 residues. The germline V gene encodes CDR1 SEHNR and CDR2 FQNEAQ (reference sequence). V lost 2 bases to trimming and J lost 0 bases, with 19 bases between them. In DNA, the CDR3 is TGTGCCAGCAGCTTATCAGGACTTCCGGGTCCCACGAACACCGGGGAGCTGTTTTTT. Translation: CASSLSGLPGPTNTGELFF.

This clonotype was seen a handful of times. This CDR3 reads CSSLDPYGYTF. Written as DNA, the CDR3 is TGCAGCTCTCTGGATCCGTATGGCTACACCTTC. The chain couples TRBV29-1 to TRBJ1-2; no firm D call. The germline V and J ends were trimmed by 8 bases and 5 bases, with 12 bases remaining between them. The CDR3 extends over 11 amino acids. Per the germline V gene, CDR1 is SQVTM and CDR2 is ANQGSEA.

The chain combines TRBV7-2 with TRBJ1-5; D is possibly TRBD1 (5 bases). The V end was cut by 5 bases, the J end by 11 bases, with 28 bases between. Germline V gene lookup returns CDR1 SGHTA and CDR2 FQGNSA. The CDR3 is 17 amino acids. This CDR3 reads CASSTALRQGREETQHF. CDR3 bases: TGTGCCAGCAGCACAGCACTTCGGCAGGGTAGAGAAGAGACCCAGCATTTT.

This sequence joins TRBV7-8 and TRBJ2-6, with D perhaps TRBD1 (6 bases). There are 14 residues in the CDR3. Germline V gene sequence: CDR1 SGHVS, CDR2 FQNEAQ. V was shortened by 8 bases and J by 4 bases, with 12 bases between the two germline ends. The CDR3 spells CASRPGTGANVLTF. As DNA, the CDR3 is TGTGCCAGCCGTCCCGGGACAGGGGCCAACGTCCTGACTTTC.

The chain recombines TRBV7-2 with TRBJ2-5, with 12 bases identical to TRBD2. V lost 3 bases, J lost 4 bases, and 3 bases stayed unmatched. The germline gives CDR1 SGHTA, CDR2 FQGNSA. This CDR3 comprises 15 residues. The CDR3 region has the DNA TGTGCCAGCAGCTTGTCGACTAGCGGGAGAGAGACCCAGTACTTC. This gives the protein CASSLSTSGRETQYF.

J is TRBJ1-6 and V is TRBV20-1, with D unclear. Germline CDR1 and CDR2: DFQATT and SNEGSKA (reference sequence). Trimming stripped 2 bases from V and 10 bases from J, with 12 bases between. The CDR3 totals 13 residues. This CDR3 reads CSARKGNGSPLHF. The CDR3 DNA is TGCAGTGCTAGAAAAGGGAATGGATCACCCCTCCACTTT.

This clonotype was seen at least ten times. The chain is built from TRBV9 and TRBJ1-2, with no clear D. The CDR3 sequence is 11 residues long. Deletions cut 4 bases from V and 8 bases from J, with 9 bases between. Germline V lookup: CDR1 SGDLS, CDR2 YYNGEE. CDR3 in DNA: TGTGCCAGCAGCTCCCCACTAGGCTACACCTTC. This codes for CASSSPLGYTF.

In regard to this clonotype: A much larger clone differs from this one at a single base, so this may be a read error. The CDR3 sequence: CAISGRTEAFF. The CDR3, as DNA: TGTGCCATCTCTGGTCGTACTGAAGCTTTCTTT. The chain employs TRBV6-1 and TRBJ1-1; no clear D. The length of the CDR3 is 11 residues. V was trimmed by 10 bases and J by 5 bases, leaving 11 bases between them. Germline CDR1 reads MNHNS; CDR2 reads SASEGT.

This clonotype occurred many times. The chain employs TRBV10-3 and TRBJ2-7; 9 bases match TRBD1. The CDR3 length is 13 residues. Germline V gene sequence: CDR1 ENHRY, CDR2 SYGVKD. V lost 7 bases, J lost 2 bases, and 3 bases stayed unmatched. CDR3 region: CAIKDRGTYEQYF. As DNA, the CDR3 is TGTGCCATCAAGGACAGGGGCACCTACGAGCAGTACTTC.

There are many counts of this clonotype. CDR3 loop: CSAGVGNQPQHF. CDR3 sequence (DNA): TGCAGTGCCGGTGTCGGGAATCAGCCCCAGCATTTT. This chain links TRBV20-1 with TRBJ1-5; no clear D gene. The V end lost 6 bases, the J end lost 4 bases, and 10 bases lay between the germline ends. The length of the CDR3 is 12 residues. Germline CDR1 DFQATT, CDR2 SNEGSKA (reference sequence).

The V call is TRBV5-1, the J call TRBJ1-1; D ambiguous. Germline values: CDR1 SGHRS, CDR2 YFSETQ. CDR3 length: 14 residues. V was pared by 6 bases and J by 6 bases, with 18 bases between. CDR3 in DNA: TGCGCCAGCACCGAACAGCCATATAATTCTGAAGCTTTCTTT. It yields the protein CASTEQPYNSEAFF.

Of note for this clonotype: The germline gene is not matched at one end of the junction; a read error may be the cause. This chain uses TRBV20-1 with TRBJ1-5; D not resolved. Germline V gene data show CDR1 as DFQATT and CDR2 as SNEGSKA (reference sequence). The CDR3 is 14 residues long. The CDR3 sequence is CSARARNSNQPKHF. CDR3 bases: TGCAGTGCTAGGGCACGAAACAGCAATCAGCCCAAGCATTTT.

This clonotype has ten or more counts. The V and J genes are TRBV6-5 and TRBJ1-1; TRBD1 is a possible D gene (6 bases). Germline loops: CDR1 MNHEY, CDR2 SVGAGI. V lost 7 bases and J lost 6, with 18 bases in between. There are 14 residues in the CDR3. CDR3 sequence reads: CASNPQVGAAEAFF. CDR3 nucleotide sequence: TGTGCCAGCAATCCCCAGGTGGGGGCGGCTGAAGCTTTCTTT.

This rearrangement joins TRBV2 to TRBJ1-5; D is unresolved. V lost 11 bases and J 5 bases, leaving 16 bases between the germline ends. CDR3 length: 13 amino acids. CDR1 is SNHLY and CDR2 is FYNNEI in the germline V gene. The CDR3 nucleotides are TGTGCCGGTCGTGAGACAAATGATCAGCCCCAGCATTTT. Its protein is CAGRETNDQPQHF. Variable domain in full (rest from reference TRBV2 and TRBJ1-5): EPEVTQTPSHQVTQMGQEVILRCVPISNHLYFYWYRQILGQKVEFLVSFYNNEISEKSEIFDDQFSVERPDGSNFTLKIRSTKLEDSAMYFCAGRETNDQPQHFGDGTRLSIL.

The rearrangement links TRBV19 to TRBJ2-6; a weak D match, TRBD2 (6 bases). The V gene's germline CDR1 is LNHDA and CDR2 SQIVND (reference sequence). The CDR3 is made up of 18 amino acids. Trimming took off 4 bases at V and 0 bases at J, with 16 bases between the two ends. The CDR3 DNA follows: TGTGCCAGTAGTACGGCGGGACTGATCATCTCTGGGGCCAACGTCCTGACTTTC. Amino acids: CASSTAGLIISGANVLTF.

The CDR3 nucleotides read TGTGCCAGCAGCCCGATGCCGAACACTGAAGCTTTCTTT. This codes for CASSPMPNTEAFF. The chain combines TRBV7-9 with TRBJ1-1; D ambiguous. Per germline, CDR1 SEHNR and CDR2 FQNEAQ (reference sequence). CDR3 size: 13 residues. Trimming removed 5 bases from V and 1 base from J, with 8 bases in between.

This clonotype was detected a few times. This chain uses TRBV10-3 with TRBJ1-1; no clear D. The CDR3 length is 13 residues. V was cut by 8 bases and J by 1 base, with 11 bases left in between. Looked up from germline, CDR1 is ENHRY and CDR2 is SYGVKD. The CDR3, as DNA: TGTGCCATCCTGGGCGAACCGAACACTGAAGCTTTCTTT. Translated, it gives CAILGEPNTEAFF.

V and J are TRBV7-2 and TRBJ1-2; D might be TRBD1 (6 bases). The germline gives CDR1 SGHTA, CDR2 FQGNSA. This CDR3 is built from 13 residues. V shed 6 bases and J shed 7 bases, with 15 bases lying between them. The CDR3 nucleotides are TGTGCCAGCAGGCCGATAGGGGGTATTGGCTACACCTTC. Encoded protein: CASRPIGGIGYTF.

In this sample, this clonotype turned up many times. V is TRBV15 and J is TRBJ1-1, with D perhaps TRBD1 (6 bases). CDR1 LNHNV and CDR2 YYDKDF come from the germline V gene (reference sequence). This CDR3 contains 16 residues. Trimming took off 0 bases at V and 4 bases at J, with 15 bases between the two ends. For the CDR3, the DNA is TGTGCCACCAGCAGAGAGGGGCGGGGGGGCTTCACTGAAGCTTTCTTT. It codes for CATSREGRGGFTEAFF.